This passage covers 20 T cell receptor beta chains from one sample sequenced in a study of shared clonotypes between healthy human individuals. CD45RO-negative cells were positively selected for CCR7, leaving out terminally differentiated effector memory CD45RA+ cells. This table comes from immunoSEQ multiplex PCR, and its TCRdb copy is limited to in-frame clones, with some not included. The repertoire holds some 1,900,000 clones, about 95% seen once, with 1.2% in the top ten. Sequenced material: naive CD8+ T cells sorted from blood. The source of these receptors is a man aged 18 to 30 in good health.

The chain employs TRBV5-6 and TRBJ2-2; 10 positions match TRBD2. The V gene end was trimmed by 0 bases and the J gene end by 8 bases; junction bases not matched to a gene: 13. The CDR3 is made up of 18 amino acids. Germline V gene data show CDR1 as SGHDT and CDR2 as YYEEEE. Here the CDR3 reads CASSLELAGSFSWGELFF. The CDR3 DNA is TGTGCCAGCAGCTTGGAACTAGCGGGATCATTCTCCTGGGGGGAGCTGTTTTTT.

The chain has TRBV15 and TRBJ1-1; D perhaps matches TRBD1 (5 bases). V was trimmed by 2 bases and J by 1 base, leaving 14 bases between them. This CDR3 spans 16 amino acids. Germline loops: CDR1 LNHNV, CDR2 YYDKDF (reference sequence). The CDR3 sequence: CATSRPREMGNTEAFF. CDR3 bases: TGTGCCACCAGCAGACCCAGGGAGATGGGGAACACTGAAGCTTTCTTT.

The genes are TRBV5-6 and TRBJ2-5, with 8 nucleotides matching TRBD1. The CDR3 loop spans 15 amino acids. The germline V gene has CDR1 SGHDT and CDR2 YYEEEE. The junction had 2 bases not matched to a gene; V was cut back by 0 bases and J by 1 base. CDR3 loop: CASSLDTGGQETQYF. The DNA of the CDR3 is TGTGCCAGCAGCTTGGACACAGGGGGCCAAGAGACCCAGTACTTC.

This chain uses TRBV30 with TRBJ2-7; D ambiguous. CDR3 length equals 13 residues. Deletions cut 2 bases from V and 5 bases from J, with 13 bases between. Germline CDR1 reads GTSNPN; CDR2 reads SVGIG (reference sequence). The CDR3 DNA reads TGTGCCTGGAGTCTAGGCTTTGGAAACGAGCAGTACTTC. It translates to CAWSLGFGNEQYF.

The chain combines TRBV28 with TRBJ2-5; the D is unclear. CDR3 size: 14 residues. In germline, CDR1 is MDHEN, CDR2 SYDVKM. The germline V and J ends were trimmed by 4 bases and 3 bases, with 12 bases remaining between them. CDR3 protein: CASSYFGREETQYF. In DNA form, the CDR3 reads TGTGCCAGCAGTTACTTCGGTCGCGAAGAGACCCAGTACTTC.

The chain links TRBV29-1 to TRBJ2-7; TRBD2 might be the D (6 bases). This CDR3 has 13 amino acids. The germline gives CDR1 SQVTM, CDR2 ANQGSEA. Trimming shortened V by 2 bases and J by 4 bases, and 12 bases separated the two germline ends. The CDR3 sequence is CSVEFSGVYEQYF. CDR3 DNA: TGCAGCGTTGAATTCTCGGGAGTTTACGAGCAGTACTTC.

V gene TRBV2 combines with J gene TRBJ1-3; no clear D. The germline V gene encodes CDR1 SNHLY and CDR2 FYNNEI. Trimming took 6 bases from V and 2 from J, leaving 14 bases between them. This CDR3 spans 15 amino acids. The CDR3 DNA reads TGTGCCAGCAGCTTAACCATAAGGGCTGGAAACACCATATATTTT. Protein sequence: CASSLTIRAGNTIYF. The full variable domain, its missing parts supplied by reference TRBV2 and TRBJ1-3, is EPEVTQTPSHQVTQMGQEVILRCVPISNHLYFYWYRQILGQKVEFLVSFYNNEISEKSEIFDDQFSVERPDGSNFTLKIRSTKLEDSAMYFCASSLTIRAGNTIYFGEGSWLTVV.

Concerning this clone: Other DNA sequences in the sample encode the same CDR3. V is TRBV4-3 and J is TRBJ2-5; maybe TRBD2 (5 bases). V gave up 1 base and J gave up 5 bases, with 11 bases separating them. The CDR3 contains 14 residues. Germline V gene sequence: CDR1 LGHNA, CDR2 YSLEER. The CDR3 protein is CASSQGGLGETQYF. CDR3 bases: TGCGCCAGCAGCCAAGGAGGGTTGGGCGAGACCCAGTACTTC.

This chain connects TRBV25-1 to TRBJ2-1; 8 bases line up with TRBD2. The germline V gene has CDR1 MGHDK and CDR2 SYGVNS. The CDR3 spans 15 residues. Trimming cost V 3 bases and J 4 bases; bases outside gene matches: 5. The CDR3 loop is CASSDPSGRYNEQFF. The CDR3 nucleotides are TGTGCCAGCAGTGACCCTAGCGGGCGTTACAATGAGCAGTTCTTC.

The chain employs TRBV6-1 and TRBJ2-1, with D perhaps TRBD1 (5 bases). Germline V lookup: CDR1 MNHNS, CDR2 SASEGT. This CDR3 contains 14 residues. V lost 6 bases to trimming and J lost 2 bases, with 11 bases between them. The CDR3 DNA reads as TGTGCCAGCAGGACACCGGACACCTACAATGAGCAGTTCTTC. It translates to CASRTPDTYNEQFF.

This rearrangement joins TRBV6-1 to TRBJ2-7, with 12 bases aligning to TRBD2. After removal of 3 bases from V and 7 bases from J, the junction contained 10 bases not matched to a gene. The CDR3 sequence is 16 residues long. The germline gives CDR1 MNHNS, CDR2 SASEGT. CDR3 nucleotides: TGTGCCAGCAGTGACTTTCGACTAGCGGGAGTCGGGGAGCAGTACTTC. Translating it yields CASSDFRLAGVGEQYF.

This clone occurred a few times. Other DNA sequences within the sample encode an identical CDR3. The chain uses TRBV5-6 and TRBJ2-7, with 9 bases that match TRBD1. V gave up 2 bases and J gave up 3 bases; unmatched junction bases: 3. CDR3 length: 14 amino acids. CDR1 is SGHDT and CDR2 is YYEEEE in the germline V gene. The CDR3 DNA reads as TGTGCCAGCAGCTTCGGGACAGGGAGCTACGAGCAGTACTTC. Its protein is CASSFGTGSYEQYF.

This rearrangement joins TRBV27 to TRBJ1-1; D unresolved. The CDR3 is 14 residues long. Germline V gene lookup returns CDR1 MNHEY and CDR2 SMNVEV (reference sequence). V was clipped by 5 bases and J by 6 bases, with 16 bases between them. CDR3 amino acids: CASSLGMIGPEAFF. The CDR3 coding sequence is TGTGCCAGCAGTCTAGGGATGATCGGGCCTGAAGCTTTCTTT.

On this clone itself: Distinct nucleotide sequences in the sample also encode this CDR3. The V gene is TRBV4-3, the J gene TRBJ2-7; D ambiguous. V shed 0 bases and J shed 3 bases, with 6 bases lying between them. Germline CDR1 is LGHNA and CDR2 is YSLEER. This CDR3 region has 13 residues. The CDR3 bases are TGCGCCAGCAGCCAAGATCGCAGCTACGAGCAGTACTTC. Translating it yields CASSQDRSYEQYF.

The chain recombines TRBV27 with TRBJ2-1; TRBD2 matches 11 bases. V lost 3 bases and J lost 6; bases outside the gene matches: 1. CDR3 length equals 14 residues. Germline V lookup: CDR1 MNHEY, CDR2 SMNVEV (reference sequence). CDR3 DNA sequence: TGTGCCAGCAGTTTGACTAGCGGGGCCAATGAGCAGTTCTTC. It codes for CASSLTSGANEQFF.

DNA for the CDR3: TGTGCCAGCAGTTTGGGACAGGGGGGATACACGCAGTACTTC. As protein: CASSLGQGGYTQYF. The chain is built from TRBV27 and TRBJ2-7; TRBD1 aligns across 11 bases. The CDR3 totals 14 residues. V lost 3 bases, J lost 9 bases, and 7 bases stayed unmatched. Germline assignment: CDR1 MNHEY and CDR2 SMNVEV (reference sequence).

This clone was seen more than once but under ten times. The chain is built from TRBV7-9 and TRBJ1-1, with 7 bases identical to TRBD1. CDR3 size: 13 residues. Germline V CDR1 and CDR2: SEHNR, FQNEAQ (reference sequence). The V segment lost 1 base and the J segment 7 bases; nucleotides outside the gene matches: 3. The CDR3 protein is CASSLGRDSEAFF. The CDR3 DNA reads as TGTGCCAGCAGCTTAGGCCGGGACAGTGAAGCTTTCTTT.

Regarding this clone: The sample carries other DNA sequences with the same CDR3. The rearrangement links TRBV6-5 to TRBJ2-7; 11 nucleotides align to TRBD1. This CDR3 region has 15 residues. Looked up from germline, CDR1 is MNHEY and CDR2 is SVGAGI. The J segment lost 3 bases and the V segment lost 4 bases, leaving 5 bases of the junction unmatched. The CDR3 DNA is TGTGCCAGCAGTTTCGGGACAGGGGGATTCTACGAGCAGTACTTC. Translating gives CASSFGTGGFYEQYF.

V usage is TRBV9 and J usage is TRBJ1-1; D gene ambiguous. Between the trimmed V and J ends, which lost 3 bases and 3 bases, there was a span of 21 bases. The CDR3 has 17 residues. The germline CDR1 and CDR2 sequences are SGDLS and YYNGEE. The CDR3 here is CASSGLPLEGADTEAFF. In DNA, the CDR3 is TGTGCCAGCAGCGGATTACCTTTGGAGGGCGCGGACACTGAAGCTTTCTTT.

This chain connects TRBV12-5 to TRBJ1-2; D remains unclear. V was clipped by 1 base and J by 4 bases, with 13 bases between them. Germline CDR1 LGHNT, CDR2 FRNRAP. This CDR3 is built from 15 residues. The DNA for the CDR3 is TGTGCTAGTGGTTTGGGTCTGACACCCTTCTATGGCTACACCTTC. It encodes CASGLGLTPFYGYTF.